This T cell receptor beta chain comes out of a study of blood T cell repertoires in COVID-19. Study background: COVID-19 samples from acute and convalescent phases originated in the United States, Italy and Spain. The analysed material was cDNA or gDNA that came from T cells, B-cell-depleted T cells, or PBMCs.

Per the study methods: Estimates of nucleated cell counts were drawn from the amplification of reference gene primers. Sequenced by immunoSEQ multiplex PCR; TCRdb stores in-frame clones only, minus some. V and J calls and clone size are as listed in that table; D and trimming were resolved from the DNA. Here the sample spans around 430,000 clones, approximately 89% being singletons. The CDR3 has 13 residues. Germline V gives CDR1 KGHSH, CDR2 LQKENI. The germline V and J ends were trimmed by 4 bases and 8 bases, with 11 bases remaining between them. In Seattle, patients joined the study during active infection and were tracked longitudinally.

The source of this sequence is a woman in her fifties or sixties with COVID-19, enrolled during active disease. The chain joins TRBV18 to TRBJ1-4; D remains ambiguous. The sample taken for sequencing was peripheral blood. CDR3 in amino acids: CASSRNLQEKLFF. The CDR3 DNA sequence: TGTGCCAGCTCACGAAACCTACAGGAAAAACTGTTTTTT.